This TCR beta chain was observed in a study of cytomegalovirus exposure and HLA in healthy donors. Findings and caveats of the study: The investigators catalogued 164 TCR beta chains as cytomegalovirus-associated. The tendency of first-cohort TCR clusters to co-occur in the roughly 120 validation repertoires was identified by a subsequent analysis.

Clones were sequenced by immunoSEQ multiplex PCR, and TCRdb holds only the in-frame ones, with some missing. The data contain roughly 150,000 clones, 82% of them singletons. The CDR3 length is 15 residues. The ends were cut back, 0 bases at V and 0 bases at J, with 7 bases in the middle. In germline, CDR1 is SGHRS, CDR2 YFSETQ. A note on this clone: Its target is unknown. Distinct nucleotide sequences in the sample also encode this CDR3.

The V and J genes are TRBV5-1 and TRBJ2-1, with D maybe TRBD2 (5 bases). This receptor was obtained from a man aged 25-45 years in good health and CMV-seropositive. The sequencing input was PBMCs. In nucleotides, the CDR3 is TGCGCCAGCAGCTTGGGAGGGAGCTCCTACAATGAGCAGTTCTTC. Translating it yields CASSLGGSSYNEQFF.